This T cell receptor beta chain was obtained from a study of identical twins. V lost 1 base to trimming and J lost 9 bases; unmatched junction nucleotides: 4. The CDR3 covers 13 residues. A template switching step contributed a universal primer site, while unique molecular identifiers were present in the cDNA. TCRdb re-called the 5' RACE reads through MiXCR, storing one row per CDR3 protein. The table lists approximately 890,000 distinct CDR3 sequences, over 9% of them singletons. Findings and limits, study-wide: Potential partial confounding of zero-insertion analyses by invariant MAIT and iNKT cells was noted. Out-of-frame alpha sequences common to twins exhibited an excess of low generation probability. Surplus twin overlap in beta out-of-frame sequences was less pronounced.

A word on this clonotype: The antigen remains undetermined.

These sequences were also reported in another study, on yellow fever vaccine responses in identical twins.

The sequence was obtained from a woman aged 18-29 years in good health. Material for sequencing was PBMCs. This chain joins TRBV12-3 or TRBV12-4 and TRBJ1-2; 8 nucleotides line up with TRBD1. The CDR3: CASSLGTGLSYTF. CDR3 in DNA: TGTGCCAGCAGTTTAGGGACAGGGCTGAGCTACACCTTC.